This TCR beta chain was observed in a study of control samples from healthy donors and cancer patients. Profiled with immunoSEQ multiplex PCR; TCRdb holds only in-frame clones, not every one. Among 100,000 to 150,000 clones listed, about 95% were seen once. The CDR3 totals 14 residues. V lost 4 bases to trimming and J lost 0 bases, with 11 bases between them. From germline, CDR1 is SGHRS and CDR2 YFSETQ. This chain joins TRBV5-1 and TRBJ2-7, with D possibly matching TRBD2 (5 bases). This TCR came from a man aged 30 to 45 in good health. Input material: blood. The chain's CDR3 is CASSREGVSYEQYF. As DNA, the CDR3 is TGCGCCAGCAGCCGCGAGGGAGTCTCCTACGAGCAGTACTTC. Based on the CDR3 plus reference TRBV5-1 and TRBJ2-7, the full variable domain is KAGVTQTPRYLIKTRGQQVTLSCSPISGHRSVSWYQQTPGQGLQFLFEYFSETQRNKGNFPGRFSGRQFSNSRSEMNVSTLELGDSALYLCASSREGVSYEQYFGPGTRLTVT.